This TCR beta chain was retrieved from a study of T cells after yellow fever vaccination. Broader study findings: A secondary response was less intense yet reached its peak sooner, at day 5 versus 15. Researchers cautioned that FACS-sorted repertoires could harbor abundant clonotypes contaminating from the bulk population.

As for this clonotype: Its antigen is not identified.

Universal primer sites and UMIs were introduced during 5'RACE template-switching synthesis of TCR cDNA. A single record per CDR3 protein comes from TCRdb applying MiXCR to the 5' RACE reads. The sample lists a few hundred thousand distinct CDR3 sequences, under 20% occurring once. CDR3 length: 18 amino acids. In germline, CDR1 is SGHDN, CDR2 FVKESK. Trimming left V 4 bases short and J 0 bases short, with 18 bases between. The TCR comes from a young man who received the YFV17D yellow fever vaccine. This chain uses TRBV14 with TRBJ1-4, with a possible D match to TRBD1 (5 bases). The specimen was PBMCs, collected before the yellow fever booster vaccination. The CDR3 loop reads CASSRAFRGYTTNEKLFF. The CDR3 nucleotides read TGTGCCAGCAGCCGAGCCTTCCGGGGGTATACAACTAATGAAAAACTGTTTTTT.